Here is one TCR beta chain with its context. Germline-derived CDR1 and CDR2 are SGHRS and YFSETQ. V was pared by 5 bases and J by 0 bases, with 15 bases between. This CDR3 is built from 16 residues. Patient tissue came from resections in Japan or China, 2014–2017. Premalignant or tumor cells were enriched by macro-dissection after pathologic assessment. Measured with immunoSEQ multiplex PCR; TCRdb has only the in-frame clones, and not every one. The sample carries about 26,000 clones, about 76% recorded once. The data derive from a study of immune evolution from preneoplasia to lung adenocarcinoma. The chain combines TRBV5-1 with TRBJ1-3, with D maybe TRBD1 (6 bases). This TCR derives from a person between 55 and 69 years old with invasive lung adenocarcinoma. Some clones in this sample may be carry-over from other donors' samples. The specimen was FFPE invasive lung adenocarcinoma tissue. The CDR3 sequence: CASSYHTTGSGNTIYF. The CDR3 region has the DNA TGCGCCAGCAGTTATCACACGACAGGCTCTGGAAACACCATATATTTT.